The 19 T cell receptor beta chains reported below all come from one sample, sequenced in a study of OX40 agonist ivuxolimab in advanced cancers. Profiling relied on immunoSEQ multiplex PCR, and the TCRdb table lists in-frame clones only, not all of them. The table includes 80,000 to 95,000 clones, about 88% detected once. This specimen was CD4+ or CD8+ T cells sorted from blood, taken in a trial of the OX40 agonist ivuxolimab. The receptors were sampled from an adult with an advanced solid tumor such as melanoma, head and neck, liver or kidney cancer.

The CDR3 region is CASRETGLRYEQYF. The DNA for the CDR3 is TGTGCCAGCAGGGAGACAGGGCTGAGATACGAGCAGTACTTC. This sequence joins TRBV6-5 and TRBJ2-7, with 7 nucleotides matching TRBD1. The CDR3 loop spans 14 amino acids. In germline, CDR1 is MNHEY, CDR2 SVGAGI. The junction had 9 bases not matched to a gene; V was cut back by 6 bases and J by 4 bases.

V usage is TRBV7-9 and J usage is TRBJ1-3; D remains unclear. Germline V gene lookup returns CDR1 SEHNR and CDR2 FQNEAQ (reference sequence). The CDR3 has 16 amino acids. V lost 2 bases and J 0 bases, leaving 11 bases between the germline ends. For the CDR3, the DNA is TGTGCCAGCAGCTTAATCCGGGGAAGCTCTGGAAACACCATATATTTT. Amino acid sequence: CASSLIRGSSGNTIYF.

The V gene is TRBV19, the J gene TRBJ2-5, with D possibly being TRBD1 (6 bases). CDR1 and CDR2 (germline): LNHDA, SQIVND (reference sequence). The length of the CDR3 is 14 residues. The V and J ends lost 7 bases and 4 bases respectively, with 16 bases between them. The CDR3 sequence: CASKDRLGSETQYF. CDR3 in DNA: TGTGCCAGTAAAGACAGGCTGGGGTCAGAGACCCAGTACTTC. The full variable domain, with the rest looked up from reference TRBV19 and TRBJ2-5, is DGGITQSPKYLFRKEGQNVTLSCEQNLNHDAMYWYRQDPGQGLRLIYYSQIVNDFQKGDIAEGYSVSREKKESFPLTVTSAQKNPTAFYLCASKDRLGSETQYFGPGTRLLVL.

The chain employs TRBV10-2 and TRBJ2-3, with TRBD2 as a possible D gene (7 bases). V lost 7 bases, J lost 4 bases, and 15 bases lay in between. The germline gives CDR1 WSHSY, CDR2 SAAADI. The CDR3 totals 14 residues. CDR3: CASMRGGAADTQYF. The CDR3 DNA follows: TGCGCCAGCATGCGAGGGGGGGCGGCAGATACGCAGTATTTT.

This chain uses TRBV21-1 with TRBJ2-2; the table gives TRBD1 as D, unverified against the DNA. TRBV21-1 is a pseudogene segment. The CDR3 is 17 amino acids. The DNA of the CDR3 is TGTGCCAGCAGCAAGGCAGGGGGTTTTCGTCACACCGGGGAGCTGTTTTTT. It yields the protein CASSKAGGFRHTGELFF.

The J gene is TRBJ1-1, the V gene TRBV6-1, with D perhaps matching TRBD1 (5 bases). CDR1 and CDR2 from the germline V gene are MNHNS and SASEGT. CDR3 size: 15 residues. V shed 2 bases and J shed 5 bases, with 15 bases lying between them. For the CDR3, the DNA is TGTGCCAGCAGTGAAATCACCCAGGGCACAACTGAAGCTTTCTTT. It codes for CASSEITQGTTEAFF.

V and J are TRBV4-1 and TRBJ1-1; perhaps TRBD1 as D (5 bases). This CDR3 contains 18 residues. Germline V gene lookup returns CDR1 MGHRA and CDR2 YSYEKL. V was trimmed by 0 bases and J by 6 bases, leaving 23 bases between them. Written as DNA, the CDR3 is TGCGCCAGCAGCCAAGATCTGGGCAACCTAGGGGTGGATGCTGAAGCTTTCTTT. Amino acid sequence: CASSQDLGNLGVDAEAFF.

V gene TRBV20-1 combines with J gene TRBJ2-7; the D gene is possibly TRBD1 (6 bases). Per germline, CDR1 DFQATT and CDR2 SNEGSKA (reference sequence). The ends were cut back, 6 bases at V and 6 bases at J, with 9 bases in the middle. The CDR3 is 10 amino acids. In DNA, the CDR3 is TGCAGTGCCTACAGGGTCGAGCAGTACTTC. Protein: CSAYRVEQYF.

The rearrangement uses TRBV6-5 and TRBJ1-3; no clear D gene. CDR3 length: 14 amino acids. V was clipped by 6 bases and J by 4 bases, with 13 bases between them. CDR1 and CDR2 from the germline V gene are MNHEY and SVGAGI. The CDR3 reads CASSRPEKGNTIYF. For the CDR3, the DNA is TGTGCCAGCAGCCGCCCTGAGAAAGGAAACACCATATATTTT.

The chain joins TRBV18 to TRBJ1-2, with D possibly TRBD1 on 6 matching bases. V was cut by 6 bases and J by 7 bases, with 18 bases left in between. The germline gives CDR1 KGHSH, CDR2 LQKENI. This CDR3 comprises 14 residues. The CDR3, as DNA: TGTGCCAGCTCCCCAAGTACAGGGCTCTCTGGCTACACCTTC. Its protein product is CASSPSTGLSGYTF.

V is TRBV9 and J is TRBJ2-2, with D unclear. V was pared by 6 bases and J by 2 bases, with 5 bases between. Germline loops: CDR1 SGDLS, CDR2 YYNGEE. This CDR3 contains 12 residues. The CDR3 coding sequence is TGTGCCAGCACTAGAAACACCGGGGAGCTGTTTTTT. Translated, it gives CASTRNTGELFF.

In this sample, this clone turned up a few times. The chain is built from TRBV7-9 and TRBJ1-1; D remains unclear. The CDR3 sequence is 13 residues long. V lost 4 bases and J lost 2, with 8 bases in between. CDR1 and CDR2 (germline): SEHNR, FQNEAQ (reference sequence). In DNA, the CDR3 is TGTGCCAGCAGCTCCGACGTAAACACTGAAGCTTTCTTT. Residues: CASSSDVNTEAFF.

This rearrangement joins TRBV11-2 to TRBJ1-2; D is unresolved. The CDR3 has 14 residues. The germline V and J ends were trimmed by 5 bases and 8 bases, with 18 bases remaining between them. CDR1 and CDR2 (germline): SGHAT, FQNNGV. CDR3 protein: CASSISSPHTGYTF. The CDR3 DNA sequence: TGTGCCAGCAGCATAAGCTCCCCCCATACGGGCTACACCTTC.

The CDR3 loop is CASSLAIGAWGRTGELFF. CDR3 DNA sequence: TGTGCCAGCAGCTTGGCCATCGGAGCGTGGGGTCGGACCGGGGAGCTGTTTTTT. The chain joins TRBV5-4 to TRBJ2-2; D is undetermined. This CDR3 comprises 18 residues. Trimming cost V 0 bases and J 5 bases, with 20 bases left between them. Germline V gene sequence: CDR1 SGHNT, CDR2 YYREEE (reference sequence).

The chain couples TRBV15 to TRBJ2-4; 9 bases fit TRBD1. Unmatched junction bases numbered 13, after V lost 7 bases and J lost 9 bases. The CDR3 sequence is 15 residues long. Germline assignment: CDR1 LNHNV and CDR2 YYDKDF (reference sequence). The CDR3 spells CATNSGTGWNGIQYF. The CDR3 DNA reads TGTGCCACCAACTCCGGGACAGGGTGGAATGGCATTCAGTACTTC.

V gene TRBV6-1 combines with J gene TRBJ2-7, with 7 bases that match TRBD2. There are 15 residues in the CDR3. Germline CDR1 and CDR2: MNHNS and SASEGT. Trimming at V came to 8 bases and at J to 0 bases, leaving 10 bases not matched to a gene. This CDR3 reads CASSSSGGNSYEQYF. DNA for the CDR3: TGTGCCAGCTCCTCCTCGGGGGGAAACTCCTACGAGCAGTACTTC.

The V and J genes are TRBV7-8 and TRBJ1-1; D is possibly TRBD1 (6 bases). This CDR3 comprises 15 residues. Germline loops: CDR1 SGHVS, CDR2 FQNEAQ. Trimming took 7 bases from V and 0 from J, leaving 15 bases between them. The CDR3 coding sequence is TGTGCCAGCACCAAAATGGGACATCTGAACACTGAAGCTTTCTTT. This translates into CASTKMGHLNTEAFF.

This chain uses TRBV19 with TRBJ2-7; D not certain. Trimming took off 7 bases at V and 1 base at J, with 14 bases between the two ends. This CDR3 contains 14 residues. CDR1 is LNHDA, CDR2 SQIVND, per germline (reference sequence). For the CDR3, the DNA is TGTGCCAGTACGGCCAGGAGAGATTCCTACGAGCAGTACTTC. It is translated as CASTARRDSYEQYF.

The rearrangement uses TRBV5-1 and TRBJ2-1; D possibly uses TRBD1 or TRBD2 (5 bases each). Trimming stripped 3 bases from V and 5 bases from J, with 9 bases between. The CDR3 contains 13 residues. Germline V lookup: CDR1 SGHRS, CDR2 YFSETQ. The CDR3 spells CASSSRDHNEQFF. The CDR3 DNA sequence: TGCGCCAGCAGCTCCCGGGACCACAATGAGCAGTTCTTC. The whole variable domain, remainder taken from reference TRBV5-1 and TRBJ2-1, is KAGVTQTPRYLIKTRGQQVTLSCSPISGHRSVSWYQQTPGQGLQFLFEYFSETQRNKGNFPGRFSGRQFSNSRSEMNVSTLELGDSALYLCASSSRDHNEQFFGPGTRLTVL.